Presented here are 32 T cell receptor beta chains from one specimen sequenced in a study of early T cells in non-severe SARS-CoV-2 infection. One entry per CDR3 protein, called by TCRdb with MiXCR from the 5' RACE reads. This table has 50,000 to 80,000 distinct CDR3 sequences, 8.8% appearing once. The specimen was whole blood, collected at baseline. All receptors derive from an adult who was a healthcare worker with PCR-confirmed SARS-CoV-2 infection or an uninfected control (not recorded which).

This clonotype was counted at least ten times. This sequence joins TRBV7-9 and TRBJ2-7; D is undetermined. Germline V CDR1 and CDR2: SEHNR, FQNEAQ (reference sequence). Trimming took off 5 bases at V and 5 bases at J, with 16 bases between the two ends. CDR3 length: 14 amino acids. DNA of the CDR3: TGTGCCAGCAGCCCGTACAGTCTAGTCAACGAGCAGTACTTC. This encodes CASSPYSLVNEQYF.

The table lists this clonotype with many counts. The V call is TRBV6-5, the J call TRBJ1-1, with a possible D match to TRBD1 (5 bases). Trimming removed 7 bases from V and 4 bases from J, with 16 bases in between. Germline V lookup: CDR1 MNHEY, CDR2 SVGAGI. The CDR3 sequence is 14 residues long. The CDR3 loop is CASNPDWGGTEAFF. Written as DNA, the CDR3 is TGTGCCAGCAACCCCGATTGGGGGGGCACTGAAGCTTTCTTT.

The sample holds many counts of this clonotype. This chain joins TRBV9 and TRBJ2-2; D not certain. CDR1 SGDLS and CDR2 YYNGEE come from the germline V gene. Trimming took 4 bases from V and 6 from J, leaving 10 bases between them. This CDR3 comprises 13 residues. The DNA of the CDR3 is TGTGCCAGCAGCTTACTAATCGCCGGGGAGCTGTTTTTT. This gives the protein CASSLLIAGELFF.

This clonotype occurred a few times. The CDR3 is CASSFMGRDTQYF. The CDR3 DNA reads TGTGCCAGCAGCTTCATGGGCCGGGATACGCAGTATTTT. The chain combines TRBV5-6 with TRBJ2-3; D gene ambiguous. CDR1 SGHDT and CDR2 YYEEEE come from the germline V gene. V lost 2 bases and J lost 6, with 10 bases in between. The CDR3 sequence is 13 residues long.

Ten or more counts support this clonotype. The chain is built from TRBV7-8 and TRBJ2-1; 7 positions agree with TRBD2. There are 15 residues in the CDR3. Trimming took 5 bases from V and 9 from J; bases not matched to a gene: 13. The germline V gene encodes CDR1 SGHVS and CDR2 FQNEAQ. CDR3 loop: CASSQWAMTSSEQFF. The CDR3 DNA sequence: TGTGCCAGCAGCCAGTGGGCAATGACTAGCTCTGAGCAGTTCTTC. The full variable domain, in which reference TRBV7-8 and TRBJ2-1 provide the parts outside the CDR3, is GAGVSQSPRYKVAKRGQDVALRCDPISGHVSLFWYQQALGQGPEFLTYFQNEAQLDKSGLPSDRFFAERPEGSVSTLKIQRTQQEDSAVYLCASSQWAMTSSEQFFGPGTRLTVL.

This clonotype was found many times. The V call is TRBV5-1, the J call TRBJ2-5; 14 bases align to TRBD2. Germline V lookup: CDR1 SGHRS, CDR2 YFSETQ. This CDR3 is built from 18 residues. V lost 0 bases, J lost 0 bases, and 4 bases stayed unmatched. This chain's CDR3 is CASSLGLAGGPHQETQYF. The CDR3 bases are TGCGCCAGCAGCTTGGGACTAGCGGGAGGGCCCCACCAAGAGACCCAGTACTTC.

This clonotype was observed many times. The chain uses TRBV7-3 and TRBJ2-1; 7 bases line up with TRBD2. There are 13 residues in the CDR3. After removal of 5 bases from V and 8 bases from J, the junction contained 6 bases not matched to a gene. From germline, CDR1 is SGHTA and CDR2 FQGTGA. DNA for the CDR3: TGTGCCAGCAGCCCCGGGGGGTCGGATGAGCAGTTCTTC. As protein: CASSPGGSDEQFF.

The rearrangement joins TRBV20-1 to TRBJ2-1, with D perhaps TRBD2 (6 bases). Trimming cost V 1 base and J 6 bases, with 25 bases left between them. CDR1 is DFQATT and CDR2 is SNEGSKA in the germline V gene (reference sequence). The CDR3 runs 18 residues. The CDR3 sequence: CSARAFPTSRGSFNEQFF. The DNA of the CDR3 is TGCAGTGCTAGAGCTTTCCCAACATCTCGGGGGTCTTTCAATGAGCAGTTCTTC.

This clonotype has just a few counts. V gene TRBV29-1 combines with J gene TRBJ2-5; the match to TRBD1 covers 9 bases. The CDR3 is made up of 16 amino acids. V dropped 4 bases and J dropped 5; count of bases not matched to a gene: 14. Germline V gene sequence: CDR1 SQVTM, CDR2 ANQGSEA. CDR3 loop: CSVVYRDRVGAETQYF. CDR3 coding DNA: TGCAGCGTTGTATACCGGGACAGGGTAGGCGCTGAGACCCAGTACTTC.

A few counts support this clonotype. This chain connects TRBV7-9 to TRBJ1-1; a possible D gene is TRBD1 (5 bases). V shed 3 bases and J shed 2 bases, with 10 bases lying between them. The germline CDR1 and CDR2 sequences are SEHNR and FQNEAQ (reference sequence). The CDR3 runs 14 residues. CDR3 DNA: TGTGCCAGCAGCTTGGACGGGGGAAACACTGAAGCTTTCTTT. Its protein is CASSLDGGNTEAFF.

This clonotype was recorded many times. For the CDR3, the DNA is TGTGCCATCAGCTTGACTAGCGGGGAGTACAATGAGCAGTTCTTC. Protein sequence: CAISLTSGEYNEQFF. The chain has TRBV10-3 and TRBJ2-1; 11 bases align to TRBD2. This CDR3 has 15 residues. The ends lost 6 bases at V and 4 bases at J; junction bases unmatched: 5. CDR1 is ENHRY, CDR2 SYGVKD, per germline.

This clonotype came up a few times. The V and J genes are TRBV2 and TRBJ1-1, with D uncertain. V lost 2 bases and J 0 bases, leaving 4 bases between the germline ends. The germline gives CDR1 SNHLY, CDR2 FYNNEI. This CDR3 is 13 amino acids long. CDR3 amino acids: CASSEQLNTEAFF. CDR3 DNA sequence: TGTGCCAGCAGTGAACAATTGAACACTGAAGCTTTCTTT.

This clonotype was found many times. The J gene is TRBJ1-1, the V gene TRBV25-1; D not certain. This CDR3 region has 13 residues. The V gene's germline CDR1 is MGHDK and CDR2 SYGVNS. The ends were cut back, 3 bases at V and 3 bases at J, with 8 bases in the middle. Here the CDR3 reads CASSDLSDTEAFF. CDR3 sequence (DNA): TGTGCCAGCAGTGACCTATCTGACACTGAAGCTTTCTTT.

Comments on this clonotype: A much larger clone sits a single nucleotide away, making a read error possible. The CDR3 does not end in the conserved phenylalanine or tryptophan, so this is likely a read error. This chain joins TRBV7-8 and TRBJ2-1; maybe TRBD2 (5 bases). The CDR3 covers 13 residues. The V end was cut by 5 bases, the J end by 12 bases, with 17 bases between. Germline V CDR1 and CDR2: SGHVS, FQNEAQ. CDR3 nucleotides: TGTGCCAGCAGCACCGACACCCCGCGGGCGCAGTTCTCC. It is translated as CASSTDTPRAQFS.

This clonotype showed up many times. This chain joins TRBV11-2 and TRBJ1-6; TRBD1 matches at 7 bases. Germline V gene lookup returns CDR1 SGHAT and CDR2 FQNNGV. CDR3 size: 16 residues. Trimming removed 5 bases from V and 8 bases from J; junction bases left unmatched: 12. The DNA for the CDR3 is TGTGCCAGCAGCAACCGAGTCGGGACAGCAGATTCACCCCTCCACTTT. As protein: CASSNRVGTADSPLHF.

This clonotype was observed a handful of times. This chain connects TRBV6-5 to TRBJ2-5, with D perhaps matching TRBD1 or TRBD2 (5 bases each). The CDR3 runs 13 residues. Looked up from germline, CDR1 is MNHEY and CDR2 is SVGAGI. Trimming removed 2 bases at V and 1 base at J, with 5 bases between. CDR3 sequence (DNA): TGTGCCAGCAGTTACGGGACCCAAGAGACCCAGTACTTC. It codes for CASSYGTQETQYF.

CDR3 protein: CASSLGHNSYEQYF. The CDR3 DNA reads as TGCGCCAGCAGCTTGGGCCACAACTCCTACGAGCAGTACTTC. This rearrangement joins TRBV5-1 to TRBJ2-7; D gene uncertain. Trimming shortened V by 0 bases and J by 0 bases, and 7 bases separated the two germline ends. The CDR3 extends over 14 amino acids. Germline loops: CDR1 SGHRS, CDR2 YFSETQ.

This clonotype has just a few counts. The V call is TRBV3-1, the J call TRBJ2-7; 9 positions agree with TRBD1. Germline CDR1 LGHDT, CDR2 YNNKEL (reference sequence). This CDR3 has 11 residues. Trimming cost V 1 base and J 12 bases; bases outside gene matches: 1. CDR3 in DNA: TGTGCCAGCAGCCAAGGGGACAGGGTGTACTTC. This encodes CASSQGDRVYF.

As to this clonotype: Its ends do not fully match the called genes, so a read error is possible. The CDR3 region has the DNA TGTGCCAGCAGCTTAACGCGGGGACAGCTCTCTGAAAACACCATATATTTT. Translating it yields CASSLTRGQLSENTIYF. The J gene is TRBJ1-3, the V gene TRBV11-2; 7 positions match TRBD1. Germline V lookup: CDR1 SGHAT, CDR2 FQNNGV. The CDR3 loop spans 17 amino acids.

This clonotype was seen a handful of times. CDR3 nucleotide sequence: TGTGCCTGCGGGGGGCGCCTAGTCGATGAGCAGTTCTTC. It encodes CACGGRLVDEQFF. The V call is TRBV7-6, the J call TRBJ2-1; 8 positions agree with TRBD2. V was clipped by 11 bases and J by 8 bases; unmatched bases: 11. Germline CDR1 SGHVS, CDR2 FNYEAQ. The CDR3 contains 13 residues.

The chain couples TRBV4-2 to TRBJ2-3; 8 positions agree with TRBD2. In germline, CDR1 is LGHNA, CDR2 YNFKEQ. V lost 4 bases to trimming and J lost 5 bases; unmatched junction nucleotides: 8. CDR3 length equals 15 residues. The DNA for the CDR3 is TGTGCCAGCAGCCTGGCCGGGAGGGCGGGAGATACGCAGTATTTT. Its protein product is CASSLAGRAGDTQYF.

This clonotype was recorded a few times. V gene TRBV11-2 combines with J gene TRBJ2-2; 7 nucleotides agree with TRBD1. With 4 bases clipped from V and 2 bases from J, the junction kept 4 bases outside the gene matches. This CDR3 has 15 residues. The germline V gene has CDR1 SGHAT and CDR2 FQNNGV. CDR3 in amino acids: CASSSGTVNTGELFF. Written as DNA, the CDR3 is TGTGCCAGCAGCTCTGGGACAGTAAACACCGGGGAGCTGTTTTTT.

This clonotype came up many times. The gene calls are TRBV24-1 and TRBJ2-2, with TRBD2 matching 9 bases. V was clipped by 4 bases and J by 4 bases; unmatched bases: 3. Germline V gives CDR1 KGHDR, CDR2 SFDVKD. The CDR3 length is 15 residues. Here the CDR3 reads CATSEPAGGTGELFF. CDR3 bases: TGTGCCACCAGTGAGCCAGCGGGAGGCACCGGGGAGCTGTTTTTT.

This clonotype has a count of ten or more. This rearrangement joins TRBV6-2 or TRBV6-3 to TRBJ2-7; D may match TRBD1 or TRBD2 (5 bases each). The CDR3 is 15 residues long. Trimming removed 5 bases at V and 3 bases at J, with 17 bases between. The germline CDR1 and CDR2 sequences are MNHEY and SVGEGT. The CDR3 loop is CASSPGPADYYEQYF. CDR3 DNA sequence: TGTGCCAGCAGTCCGGGGCCCGCCGATTACTACGAGCAGTACTTC.

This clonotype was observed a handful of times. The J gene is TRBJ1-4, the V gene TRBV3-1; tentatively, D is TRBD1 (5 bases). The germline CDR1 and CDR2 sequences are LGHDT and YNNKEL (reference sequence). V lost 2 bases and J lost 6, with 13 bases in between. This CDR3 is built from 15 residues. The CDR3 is CASSQSSGGDEKLFF. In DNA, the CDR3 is TGTGCCAGCAGCCAATCGTCGGGAGGGGATGAAAAACTGTTTTTT.

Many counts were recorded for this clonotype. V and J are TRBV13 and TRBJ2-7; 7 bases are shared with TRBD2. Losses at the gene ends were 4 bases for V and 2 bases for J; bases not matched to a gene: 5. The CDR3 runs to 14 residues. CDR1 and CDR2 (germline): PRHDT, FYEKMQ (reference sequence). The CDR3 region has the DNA TGTGCCAGCAGCTCCGGACTAGTCACCTACGAGCAGTACTTC. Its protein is CASSSGLVTYEQYF.

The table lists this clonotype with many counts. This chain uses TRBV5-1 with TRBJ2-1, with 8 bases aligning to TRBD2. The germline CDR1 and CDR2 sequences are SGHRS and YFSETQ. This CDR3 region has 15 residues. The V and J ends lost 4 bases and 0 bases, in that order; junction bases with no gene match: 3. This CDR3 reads CASSGGTSSYNEQFF. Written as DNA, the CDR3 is TGCGCCAGCAGCGGAGGGACTAGCTCCTACAATGAGCAGTTCTTC.

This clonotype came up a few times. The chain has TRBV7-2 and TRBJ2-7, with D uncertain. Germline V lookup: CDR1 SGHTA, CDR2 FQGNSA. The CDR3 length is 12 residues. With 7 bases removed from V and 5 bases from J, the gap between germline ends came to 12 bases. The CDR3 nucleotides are TGTGCCAGCACCCTCTTGGGGAACGAGCAGTACTTC. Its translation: CASTLLGNEQYF.

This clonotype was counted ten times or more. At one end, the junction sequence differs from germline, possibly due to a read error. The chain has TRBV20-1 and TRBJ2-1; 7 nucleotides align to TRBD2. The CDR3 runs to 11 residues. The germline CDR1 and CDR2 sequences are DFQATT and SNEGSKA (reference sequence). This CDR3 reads CSARAGGNQIF. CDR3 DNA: TGCAGTGCTAGAGCGGGAGGTAATCAAATCTTC.

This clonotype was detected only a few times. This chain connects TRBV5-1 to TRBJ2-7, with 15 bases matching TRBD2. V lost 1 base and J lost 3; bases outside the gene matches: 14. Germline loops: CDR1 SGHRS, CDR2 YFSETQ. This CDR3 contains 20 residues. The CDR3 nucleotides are TGCGCCAGCAGCTTGCGCCCACCAACGGGACTAGCGGGAGGCGACTACGAGCAGTACTTC. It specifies CASSLRPPTGLAGGDYEQYF. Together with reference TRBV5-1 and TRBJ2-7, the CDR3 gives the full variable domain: KAGVTQTPRYLIKTRGQQVTLSCSPISGHRSVSWYQQTPGQGLQFLFEYFSETQRNKGNFPGRFSGRQFSNSRSEMNVSTLELGDSALYLCASSLRPPTGLAGGDYEQYFGPGTRLTVT.

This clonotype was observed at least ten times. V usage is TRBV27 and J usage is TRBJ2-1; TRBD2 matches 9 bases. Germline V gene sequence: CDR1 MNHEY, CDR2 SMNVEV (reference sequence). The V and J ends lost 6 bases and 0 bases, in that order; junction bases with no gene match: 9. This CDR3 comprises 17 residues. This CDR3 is CASSPTSGPSSYNEQFF. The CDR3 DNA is TGTGCCAGCAGCCCTACTAGCGGGCCCTCCTCCTACAATGAGCAGTTCTTC.

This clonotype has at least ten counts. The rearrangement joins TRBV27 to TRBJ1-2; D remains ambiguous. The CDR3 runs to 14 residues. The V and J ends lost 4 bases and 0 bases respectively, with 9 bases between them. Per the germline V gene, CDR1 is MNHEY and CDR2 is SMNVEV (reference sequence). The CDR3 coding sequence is TGTGCCAGCAGTTCTGAAGCAGCTAACTATGGCTACACCTTC. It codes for CASSSEAANYGYTF.